These T cell receptor beta chains were read from a single sample in a study of blood T cell repertoires in COVID-19. Libraries were prepared by immunoSEQ multiplex PCR; TCRdb keeps only in-frame clonotypes and omits some of them. This sample yields 45,000 to 50,000 clones, of which approximately 80% are seen a single time; less than 20% belongs to the top ten. The sample was peripheral blood. The source of these receptors is a human donor with active or convalescent COVID-19. The donor label of this sample is uncertain. The CDR3 runs from the conserved cysteine through the conserved F or W. The D gene is left open where the match is weak. A row's size may be missing; if present it is once, few, many or a size class.

CDR3 DNA	CDR3 protein	D gene	V gene	J gene	clone size
TGTGCCAGCAGCGTAGGGGGACTAATCAACGAGCAGTACTTC	CASSVGGLINEQYF	TRBD2	TRBV9	TRBJ2-7	-
TGTGCCAGCAGCCGGGGGGGGAATGGCTACACCTTC	CASSRGGNGYTF	-	TRBV3-1/TRBV3-2	TRBJ1-2	-
TGTGCCAGCAGCTTAGGACTAGCGGGACAAGATACGCAGTATTTT	CASSLGLAGQDTQYF	TRBD2	TRBV7-2	TRBJ2-3	-
TGTGCCAGCAGCCCCGTCGCTAGCGGGAGGGGTCGAGATACGCAGTATTTT	CASSPVASGRGRDTQYF	TRBD2	TRBV11-3	TRBJ2-3	-
TGTGCCAGCAGTGAAGAGGAGCAGGGGGCGCTGGGAAAACTGTTTTTT	CASSEEEQGALGKLFF	TRBD1	TRBV6-1	TRBJ1-4	once
TGTGCCAGCACCGTAGAGGTTAGGGAAGGAGGGATGGGCAATCAGCCCCAGCATTTT	CASTVEVREGGMGNQPQHF	-	TRBV9	TRBJ1-5	-
TGTGCCAGCAGCCCACACTCCGGGGTCAATGAGCAGTTCTTC	CASSPHSGVNEQFF	-	TRBV7-3	TRBJ2-1	-
TGCAGTGCTAATGACAGGGGGCGGGATGAAAAACTGTTTTTT	CSANDRGRDEKLFF	TRBD1	TRBV20-1	TRBJ1-4	-
TGTGCCAGTAGTATAGACTGGACAGGGCGCGAGCAGTACTTC	CASSIDWTGREQYF	TRBD1	TRBV19	TRBJ2-7	few
TGCGCCAGCAGCGTTACTAGCGGGAGGACCTCCTACGAGCAGTACTTC	CASSVTSGRTSYEQYF	TRBD2	TRBV5-1	TRBJ2-7	-
TGTGCCACCAGCAGAGATACACGGGGGGCAGGTTCACCCCTCCACTTT	CATSRDTRGAGSPLHF	-	TRBV15	TRBJ1-6	-
TGTGCCTGGAGCGAAACTAGCGGGAGGATCGATGAGCAGTTCTTC	CAWSETSGRIDEQFF	TRBD2	TRBV30	TRBJ2-1	-
TGTGCCAGTACCTCCGCGGGGCAGCCCCAGCATTTT	CASTSAGQPQHF	-	TRBV19	TRBJ1-5	-
TGTGCCAGCAGCTTGCGCTCACAGCTGAACACTGAAGCTTTCTTT	CASSLRSQLNTEAFF	-	TRBV5-6	TRBJ1-1	-
TGTGCCAGTAGTAGGGGCCGCACAGATACGCAGTATTTT	CASSRGRTDTQYF	-	TRBV19	TRBJ2-3	once
TGTGCCAGCAGCCTCCTAGCGGGGTCCTACAATGAGCAGTTCTTC	CASSLLAGSYNEQFF	TRBD2	TRBV11-3	TRBJ2-1	-
TGTGCCAGCAGCCCAGTCGGACAGGGGAAGGGAAAGGAGCAGTACTTC	CASSPVGQGKGKEQYF	TRBD1	TRBV7-9	TRBJ2-7	-
TGTGCCAGCAGCCAAGGCCCCCCGCGGAGTTCCTACGAGCAGTACTTC	CASSQGPPRSSYEQYF	-	TRBV3-1/TRBV3-2	TRBJ2-7	-
TGTGCCAGCTCACCAAAGGGGAACAATGAGCAGTTCTTC	CASSPKGNNEQFF	-	TRBV18	TRBJ2-1	-
TGCGCCAGCAGCTACTCATACGCTACAGAGTACCAAGAGACCCAGTACTTC	CASSYSYATEYQETQYF	-	TRBV5-1	TRBJ2-5	-
TGCCCCCCGGACAGGGAGATATACAATGAGCAGTTCTTC	CPPDREIYNEQFF	TRBD1	TRBV19	TRBJ2-1	few
TGTGCCAGCAGCCCTCTTAATAATTCACCCCTCCACTTT	CASSPLNNSPLHF	-	TRBV3-1/TRBV3-2	TRBJ1-6	-
TGTGCCAGCAGTTGGGGGGGGGCGACGAACACTGAAGCTTTCTTT	CASSWGGATNTEAFF	-	TRBV5-4	TRBJ1-1	-
TGTGCCAGCAGCTTATCGGCGGTTACCAGGGGTGAGCAGTTCTTC	CASSLSAVTRGEQFF	-	TRBV7-3	TRBJ2-1	few
TGCGCCAGCAGCTTCTCGGGGAACACTGAAGCTTTCTTT	CASSFSGNTEAFF	-	TRBV5-1	TRBJ1-1	-
TGCGCCAGCAGCTTGGTAGTGAACACTGAAGCTTTCTTT	CASSLVVNTEAFF	-	TRBV5-1	TRBJ1-1	-
TGTGCCAGCAGCCTAGGCTACAATGAGCAGTTCTTC	CASSLGYNEQFF	-	TRBV6-5	TRBJ2-1	few
TGTGCCAGCAGTGGAGGGTTAAACACCATATATTTT	CASSGGLNTIYF	-	TRBV28	TRBJ1-3	-
TGTGCCAGCAGCCAAGGGCTAGCGGGGAACAATGAGCAGTTCTTC	CASSQGLAGNNEQFF	TRBD2	TRBV3-1/TRBV3-2	TRBJ2-1	once
TGTGCCAGCAGCGGTGGACAGGGGCCCTATAGCTCCTACAATGAGCAGTTCTTC	CASSGGQGPYSSYNEQFF	TRBD1	TRBV7-9	TRBJ2-1	-
TGTGCCAGCAGTTACTCAGAGCGGTGGACTGAAGCTTTCTTT	CASSYSERWTEAFF	-	TRBV6-5	TRBJ1-1	-
TGTGCCAGCAGTCCTAGGACAGGGGGGGGCCACGAGCAGTACTTC	CASSPRTGGGHEQYF	TRBD1	TRBV27	TRBJ2-7	-
TGTGCCAGCAGCACCTCCGGGACTAGCGGGACTGAGCAGTTCTTC	CASSTSGTSGTEQFF	TRBD2	TRBV11-3	TRBJ2-1	-
TGTGCCAGTAGTCTCTCCCGGGGGCGGGAGGGACTAGCCAAAAACATTCAGTACTTC	CASSLSRGREGLAKNIQYF	TRBD2	TRBV19	TRBJ2-4	-
TGTGCCAGCAGCTTAAGGGGGAAGGGAGGGACCCCAGATACGCAGTATTTT	CASSLRGKGGTPDTQYF	TRBD2	TRBV7-3	TRBJ2-3	-
TGTGCCAGCAGTCGGACAGGCCCTAACTATGGCTACACCTTC	CASSRTGPNYGYTF	TRBD1	TRBV27	TRBJ1-2	-
TGTGCCAGCAGCGTGGGTGGGAGGGCGTTAACAGATACGCAGTATTTT	CASSVGGRALTDTQYF	TRBD2	TRBV9	TRBJ2-3	-
TGTGCCAGCAGTTACTCCCGGACTAGCGGGAGGGTCCTAAGGAACGAGCAGTACTTC	CASSYSRTSGRVLRNEQYF	TRBD2	TRBV6-2/TRBV6-3	TRBJ2-7	-
TGTGCCATCCGCCCCAACAGGGAAAGGAACACTGAAGCTTTCTTT	CAIRPNRERNTEAFF	-	TRBV10-3	TRBJ1-1	-
TGCAGCGTCCAGGTGGGACAGGGGTGGTACGAGCAGTACTTC	CSVQVGQGWYEQYF	TRBD1	TRBV29-1	TRBJ2-7	-
TGTGCCAGCAGCCAAGGACTAGCGGGAGATATTGTGCAAGAGACCCAGTACTTC	CASSQGLAGDIVQETQYF	TRBD2	TRBV7-3	TRBJ2-5	-
TGTGCCATCCTACTAGTTAACGATGAGCAGTTCTTC	CAILLVNDEQFF	-	TRBV6-6	TRBJ2-1	-
TGTGCCAGCAAGCGTGATATGAACACTGAAGCTTTCTTT	CASKRDMNTEAFF	-	TRBV9	TRBJ1-1	-